This T cell receptor (beta chain) was sequenced during a study of blood T cells in healthy people across ages. CDR3 size: 15 residues. CDR1 and CDR2 from the germline V gene are SGHTA and FQGNSA. Between the trimmed V and J ends, which lost 1 base and 1 base, there was a span of 10 bases. The second PCR ran about 6 to 11 cycles with a sample-barcoded 5' primer and J-beta primers. TCRdb independently ran MiXCR on the 5' RACE reads; one entry per CDR3 protein. The sample records just over 1 million distinct CDR3 sequences, under 45% being singletons. Note on this clonotype: Its matching antigen is unknown.

Study-wide points: Shifts in expanded clonotypes may have been confounded by donor CMV status, which was unknown.

This sequence was found in a woman aged 60-70 years in good health. Material: blood. The J gene is TRBJ1-1, the V gene TRBV7-2; maybe TRBD1 (5 bases). The CDR3 nucleotides are TGTGCCAGCAGCTTAGGGGGACGGACGAACACTGAAGCTTTCTTT. Protein: CASSLGGRTNTEAFF.